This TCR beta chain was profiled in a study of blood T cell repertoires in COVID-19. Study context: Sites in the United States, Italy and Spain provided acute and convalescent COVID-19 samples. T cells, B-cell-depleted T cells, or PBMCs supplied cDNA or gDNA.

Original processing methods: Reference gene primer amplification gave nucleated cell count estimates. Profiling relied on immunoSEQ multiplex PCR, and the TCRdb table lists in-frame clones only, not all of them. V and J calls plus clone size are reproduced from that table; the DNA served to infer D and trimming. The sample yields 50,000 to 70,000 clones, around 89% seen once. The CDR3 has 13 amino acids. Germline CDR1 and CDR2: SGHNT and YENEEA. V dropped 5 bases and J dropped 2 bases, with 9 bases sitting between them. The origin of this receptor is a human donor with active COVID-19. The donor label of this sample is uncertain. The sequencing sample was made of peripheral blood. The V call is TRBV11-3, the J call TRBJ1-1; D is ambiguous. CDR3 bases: TGTGCCAGCAGCCGCGGTTTCAACACTGAAGCTTTCTTT. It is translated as CASSRGFNTEAFF. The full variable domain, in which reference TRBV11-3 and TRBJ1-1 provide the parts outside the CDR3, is EAGVVQSPRYKIIEKKQPVAFWCNPISGHNTLYWYLQNLGQGPELLIRYENEEAVDDSQLPKDRFSAERLKGVDSTLKIQPAELGDSAVYLCASSRGFNTEAFFGQGTRLTVV.